This T cell receptor beta chain originates from a study of blood T cell repertoires in COVID-19. Study summary: Italy, Spain and the United States were the sources of the convalescent and acute COVID-19 samples. In each case, the material was cDNA or gDNA derived from T cells, B-cell-depleted T cells, or PBMCs.

Authors' data handling: Reference gene primer amplification gave estimated nucleated cell counts. Only in-frame clones appear in the TCRdb table, and some are missing; sequencing was by immunoSEQ multiplex PCR. The V and J calls and clone size come from that table; D and trimming were worked out from the DNA. This table holds about 60,000 clones, roughly 80% found once. The clonotype comes from a man between 60 and 75 years old with acute or convalescent COVID-19. The sequencing sample was made of peripheral blood.

Here the CDR3 DNA reads TGTGCCTGGAACGGTTGGGATACGCAGTATTTT. This sequence encodes CAWNGWDTQYF. V usage is TRBV30 and J usage is TRBJ2-3; D unresolved. The length of the CDR3 is 11 residues. The germline V gene encodes CDR1 GTSNPN and CDR2 SVGIG (reference sequence). V shed 4 bases and J shed 6 bases, with 8 bases lying between them.